This record concerns one T cell receptor (beta chain) sequence. The data stem from a study of CD8+CD57+ T cells in acquired aplastic anemia. TCR beta VDJ and CDR3 were profiled, and genomic DNA was the template. TCRdb used MiXCR to reprocess the reads, holding one entry per CDR3 protein. The table includes 200,000 to 250,000 distinct CDR3 sequences, 34% detected once. The germline V gene has CDR1 GTSNPN and CDR2 SVGIG (reference sequence). The trim removed 5 bases at V and 3 bases at J, leaving 6 bases unmatched. This CDR3 contains 14 residues. This rearrangement joins TRBV30 to TRBJ1-2, with 10 bases that match TRBD1. Sequenced: sorted CD4+, CD8+, or CD8+CD57+ T cells (not recorded which) from PBMCs. This clonotype was obtained from a human donor in good health, serving as a control. The CDR3 nucleotides are TGTGCCTGGGGGACAGGGGTAATAGACTATGGCTACACCTTC. It encodes CAWGTGVIDYGYTF. The full variable domain, completed using reference TRBV30 and TRBJ1-2, is SQTIHQWPATLVQPVGSPLSLECTVEGTSNPNLYWYRQAAGRGLQLLFYSVGIGQISSEVPQNLSASRPQDRQFILSSKKLLLSDSGFYLCAWGTGVIDYGYTFGSGTRLTVV.